The TCR beta chain described here comes from a study of control samples from healthy donors and cancer patients. The data were produced by immunoSEQ multiplex PCR, yet TCRdb's version contains in-frame clones alone and is incomplete. The top ten clones hold 2% to 2.5% of a sample with 130,000 or so clones, approximately 92% of them seen once. Germline-derived CDR1 and CDR2 are MRHNA and SNTAGT. The V gene end was trimmed by 5 bases and the J gene end by 9 bases; junction bases not matched to a gene: 11. This CDR3 comprises 16 residues. The chain employs TRBV6-4 and TRBJ2-1; 12 bases agree with TRBD2. This TCR derives from a woman aged 45-59 years in good health. The sequencing input was blood. The CDR3 sequence is CASSKSLAGGPGEQFF. The CDR3 DNA reads as TGTGCCAGCAGTAAAAGCCTAGCGGGGGGGCCGGGTGAGCAGTTCTTC.